The subject of this entry is one TCR beta chain. The antigen is undetermined. This specimen belongs to a study of T-cell reconstitution after alpha-beta-depleted transplantation in children. Regarding the study as a whole: T cells produced anew were the main source of T-cell counts and diversity one year after transplant.

After removal of 2 bases from V and 9 bases from J, the junction contained 9 bases not matched to a gene. The CDR3 has 14 residues. From germline, CDR1 is SQVTM and CDR2 ANQGSEA. Unique molecular identifiers were incorporated into the prepared TCRbeta library. In TCRdb, the PCR reads were re-called with MiXCR into one record per CDR3 protein. The sample contains fewer than 550,000 distinct CDR3 sequences, more than 9.5% of which appear only once. Sample: PBMCs, mostly from graft donor cells, taken 180 days after TCRalphabeta/CD19-depleted stem cell transplant. This sequence originates from a female patient aged 2-15 years who had a stem cell transplant for aplastic anemia, so the T cells may come from the graft donor. This chain joins TRBV29-1 and TRBJ2-3, with 9 bases lining up with TRBD2. In DNA form, the CDR3 reads TGCAGCGTTGAACTGGGAGTAGCGGGGGTGACGCAGTATTTT. Translation: CSVELGVAGVTQYF.